The text below deals with one TCR beta chain. Authors' data handling: Reference gene primer amplification in the assay estimated nucleated cell counts. Clones were sequenced by immunoSEQ multiplex PCR, and TCRdb holds only the in-frame ones, with some missing. The DNA gave D and trimming, while V, J and clone size come from that table. The sample has 78,000 or so clones, roughly 83% seen once; the top ten hold around 5.6%. The data originate from a study of blood T cell repertoires in COVID-19. The source is a woman between 55 and 75 years old with acute or convalescent COVID-19. The sequencing input was peripheral blood.

The CDR3 reads CASSLAQGLYGYTF. The CDR3, as DNA: TGTGCCAGTAGCCTAGCACAGGGTCTGTATGGCTACACCTTC. The chain joins TRBV19 to TRBJ1-2, with D possibly TRBD1 on 6 matching bases. Trimming removed 6 bases from V and 5 bases from J, with 16 bases in between. The CDR3 sequence is 14 residues long. The V gene's germline CDR1 is LNHDA and CDR2 SQIVND (reference sequence).